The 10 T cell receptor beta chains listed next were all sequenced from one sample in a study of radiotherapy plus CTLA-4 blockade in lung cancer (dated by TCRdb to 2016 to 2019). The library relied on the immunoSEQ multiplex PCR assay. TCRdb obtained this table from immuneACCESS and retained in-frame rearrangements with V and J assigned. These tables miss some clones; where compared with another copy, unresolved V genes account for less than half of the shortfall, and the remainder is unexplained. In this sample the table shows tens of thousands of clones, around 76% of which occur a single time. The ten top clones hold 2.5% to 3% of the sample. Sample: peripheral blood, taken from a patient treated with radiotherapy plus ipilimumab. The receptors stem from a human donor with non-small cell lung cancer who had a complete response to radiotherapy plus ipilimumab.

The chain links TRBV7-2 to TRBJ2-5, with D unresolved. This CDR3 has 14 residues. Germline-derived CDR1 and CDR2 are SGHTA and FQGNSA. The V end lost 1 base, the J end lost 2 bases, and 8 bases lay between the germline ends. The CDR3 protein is CASSLGAAQETQYF. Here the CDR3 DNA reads TGTGCCAGCAGCTTAGGCGCGGCACAAGAGACCCAGTACTTC.

CDR3 sequence (DNA): TGTGCCAGCTCACCTAGGGAGAGCAGGGGTGATACGCAGTATTTT. This sequence encodes CASSPRESRGDTQYF. V usage is TRBV18 and J usage is TRBJ2-3, with D perhaps matching TRBD1 (6 bases). V was shortened by 3 bases and J by 6 bases, with 16 bases between the two germline ends. The CDR3 contains 15 residues. Germline V gene sequence: CDR1 KGHSH, CDR2 LQKENI.

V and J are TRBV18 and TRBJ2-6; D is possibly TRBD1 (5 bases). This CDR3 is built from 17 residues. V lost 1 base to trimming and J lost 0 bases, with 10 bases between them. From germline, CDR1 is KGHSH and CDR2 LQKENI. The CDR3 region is CASSPRQLNSGANVLTF. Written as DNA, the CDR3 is TGTGCCAGCTCACCACGACAGCTTAACTCTGGGGCCAACGTCCTGACTTTC.

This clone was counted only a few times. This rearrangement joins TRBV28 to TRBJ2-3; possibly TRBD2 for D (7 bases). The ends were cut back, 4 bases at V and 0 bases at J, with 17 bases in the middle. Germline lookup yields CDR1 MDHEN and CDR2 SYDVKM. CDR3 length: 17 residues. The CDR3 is CASSSGLGGGSTDTQYF. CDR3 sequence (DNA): TGTGCCAGCAGTTCTGGATTAGGGGGGGGTAGCACAGATACGCAGTATTTT.

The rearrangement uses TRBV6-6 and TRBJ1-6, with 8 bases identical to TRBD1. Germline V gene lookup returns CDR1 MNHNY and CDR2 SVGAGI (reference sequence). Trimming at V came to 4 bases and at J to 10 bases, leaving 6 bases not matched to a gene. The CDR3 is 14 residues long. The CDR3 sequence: CASSFGQGGSPLHF. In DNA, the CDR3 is TGTGCCAGCAGTTTCGGACAGGGAGGGTCACCCCTCCACTTT.

The CDR3 DNA follows: TGTGCCAGTAGTATATGGGGACAGATCTCCTACAATGAGCAGTTCTTC. Its protein product is CASSIWGQISYNEQFF. V is TRBV19 and J is TRBJ2-1; TRBD1 aligns across 7 bases. This CDR3 has 16 amino acids. The V and J ends lost 2 bases and 0 bases, in that order; junction bases with no gene match: 4. From germline, CDR1 is LNHDA and CDR2 SQIVND (reference sequence). The variable domain in full, completed from reference TRBV19 and TRBJ2-1, reads DGGITQSPKYLFRKEGQNVTLSCEQNLNHDAMYWYRQDPGQGLRLIYYSQIVNDFQKGDIAEGYSVSREKKESFPLTVTSAQKNPTAFYLCASSIWGQISYNEQFFGPGTRLTVL.

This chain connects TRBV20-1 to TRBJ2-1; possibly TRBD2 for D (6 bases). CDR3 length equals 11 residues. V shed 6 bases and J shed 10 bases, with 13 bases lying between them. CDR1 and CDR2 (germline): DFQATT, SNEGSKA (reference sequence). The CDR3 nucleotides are TGCAGTGCCAACACCCTAGCGGAGCAGTTCTTC. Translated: CSANTLAEQFF.

The DNA of the CDR3 is TGTGCCAGCAGCTTGGATGGACTTAGAACCGGCCTGTTTTTT. It specifies CASSLDGLRTGLFF. The chain carries TRBV5-6 and TRBJ2-2; D is perhaps TRBD2 (5 bases). Trimming took off 0 bases at V and 14 bases at J, with 17 bases between the two ends. The CDR3 is 14 amino acids. CDR1 is SGHDT and CDR2 is YYEEEE in the germline V gene.

The CDR3 DNA follows: TGTGCCAGCAGCTCACAGGGGGGTCCGAACACTGAAGCTTTCTTT. Its translation is CASSSQGGPNTEAFF. This chain uses TRBV7-3 with TRBJ1-1; 8 bases line up with TRBD1. CDR1 SGHTA and CDR2 FQGTGA come from the germline V gene. The CDR3 has 15 residues. V lost 4 bases, J lost 1 base, and 5 bases stayed unmatched.

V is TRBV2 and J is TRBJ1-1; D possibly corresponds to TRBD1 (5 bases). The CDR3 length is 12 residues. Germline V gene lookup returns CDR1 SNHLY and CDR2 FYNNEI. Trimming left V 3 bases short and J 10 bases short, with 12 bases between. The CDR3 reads CASSDGARGAFF. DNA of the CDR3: TGTGCCAGCAGTGACGGGGCGCGGGGAGCTTTCTTT.